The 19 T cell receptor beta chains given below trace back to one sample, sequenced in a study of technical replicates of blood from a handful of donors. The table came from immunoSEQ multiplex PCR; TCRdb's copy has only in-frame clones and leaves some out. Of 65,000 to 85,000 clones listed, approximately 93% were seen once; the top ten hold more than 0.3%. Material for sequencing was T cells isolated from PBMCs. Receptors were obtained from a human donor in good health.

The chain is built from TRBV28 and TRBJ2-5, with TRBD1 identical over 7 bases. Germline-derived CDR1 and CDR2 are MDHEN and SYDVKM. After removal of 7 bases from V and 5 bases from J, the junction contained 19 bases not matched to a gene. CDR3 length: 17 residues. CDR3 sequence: CASKSSIGTDNRETQYF. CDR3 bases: TGTGCCAGCAAAAGCTCCATCGGGACAGACAATCGGGAGACCCAGTACTTC.

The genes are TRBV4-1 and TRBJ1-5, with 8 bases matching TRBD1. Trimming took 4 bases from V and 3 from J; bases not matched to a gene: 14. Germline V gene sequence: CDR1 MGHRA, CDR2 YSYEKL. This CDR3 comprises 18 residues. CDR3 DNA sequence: TGCGCCAGCAGCCCCCATCATGACAGGGGAAGATCCAATCAGCCCCAGCATTTT. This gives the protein CASSPHHDRGRSNQPQHF.

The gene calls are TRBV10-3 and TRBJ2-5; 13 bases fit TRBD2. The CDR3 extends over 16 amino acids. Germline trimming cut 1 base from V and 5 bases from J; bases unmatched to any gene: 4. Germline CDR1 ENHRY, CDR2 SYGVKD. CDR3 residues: CAISEWGLAGKETQYF. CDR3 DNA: TGTGCCATCAGTGAGTGGGGACTAGCGGGAAAGGAGACCCAGTACTTC.

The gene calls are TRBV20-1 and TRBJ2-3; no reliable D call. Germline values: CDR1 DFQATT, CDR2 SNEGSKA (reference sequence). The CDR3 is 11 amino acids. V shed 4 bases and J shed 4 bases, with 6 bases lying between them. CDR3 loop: CSANRADTQYF. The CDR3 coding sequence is TGCAGTGCTAACCGGGCAGATACGCAGTATTTT.

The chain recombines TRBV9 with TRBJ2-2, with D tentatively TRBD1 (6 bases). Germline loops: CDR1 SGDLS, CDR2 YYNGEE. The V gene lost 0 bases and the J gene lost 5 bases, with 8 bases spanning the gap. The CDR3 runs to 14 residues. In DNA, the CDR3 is TGTGCCAGCAGCGTAGTAGGGGGAACCGGGGAGCTGTTTTTT. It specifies CASSVVGGTGELFF.

The CDR3 DNA reads as TGTGCCAGCAGTTACGGGAAGAGCTACGAGCAGTACTTC. It translates to CASSYGKSYEQYF. The chain is built from TRBV27 and TRBJ2-7; possible D gene TRBD2, 5 bases. The germline V gene has CDR1 MNHEY and CDR2 SMNVEV (reference sequence). Trimming removed 4 bases from V and 3 bases from J, with 10 bases in between. This CDR3 region has 13 residues.

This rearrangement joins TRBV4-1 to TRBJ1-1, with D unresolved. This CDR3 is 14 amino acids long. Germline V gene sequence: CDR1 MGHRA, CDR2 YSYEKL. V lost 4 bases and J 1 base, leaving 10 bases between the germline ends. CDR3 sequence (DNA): TGCGCCAGCAGCCCTAAGTCAAGGAACACTGAAGCTTTCTTT. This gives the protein CASSPKSRNTEAFF.

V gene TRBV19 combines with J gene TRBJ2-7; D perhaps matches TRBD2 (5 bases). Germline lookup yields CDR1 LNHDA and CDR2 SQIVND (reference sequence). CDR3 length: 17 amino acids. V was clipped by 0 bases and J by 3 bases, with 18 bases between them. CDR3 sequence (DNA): TGTGCCAGTAGTATAGATTTGGCGACTAACATTCACTACGAGCAGTACTTC. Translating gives CASSIDLATNIHYEQYF.

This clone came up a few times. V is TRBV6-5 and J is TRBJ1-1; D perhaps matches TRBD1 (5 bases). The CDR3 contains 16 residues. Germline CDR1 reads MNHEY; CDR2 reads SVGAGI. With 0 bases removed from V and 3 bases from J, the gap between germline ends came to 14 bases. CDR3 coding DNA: TGTGCCAGCAGTTACTCGGAGTTTGGGGCGGACACTGAAGCTTTCTTT. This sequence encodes CASSYSEFGADTEAFF.

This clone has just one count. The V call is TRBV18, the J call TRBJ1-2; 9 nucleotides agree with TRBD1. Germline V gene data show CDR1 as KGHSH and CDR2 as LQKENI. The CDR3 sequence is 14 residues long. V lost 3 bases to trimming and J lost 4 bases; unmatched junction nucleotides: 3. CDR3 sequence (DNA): TGTGCCAGCTCACCGGGGACAGGGTCCTATGGCTACACCTTC. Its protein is CASSPGTGSYGYTF.

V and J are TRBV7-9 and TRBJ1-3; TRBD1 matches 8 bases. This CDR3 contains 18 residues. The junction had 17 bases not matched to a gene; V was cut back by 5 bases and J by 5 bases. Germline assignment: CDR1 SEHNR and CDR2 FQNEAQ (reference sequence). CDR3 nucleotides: TGTGCCAGCAGCCCGTCGAAACAGGGGGAAGGAGGGAGAAACACCATATATTTT. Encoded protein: CASSPSKQGEGGRNTIYF.

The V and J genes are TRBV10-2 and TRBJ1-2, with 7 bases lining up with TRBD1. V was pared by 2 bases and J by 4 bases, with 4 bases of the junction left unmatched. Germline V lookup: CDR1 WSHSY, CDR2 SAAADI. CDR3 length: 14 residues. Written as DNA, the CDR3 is TGCGCCAGCAGTGAGCAAGGGACAGTCTATGGCTACACCTTC. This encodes CASSEQGTVYGYTF.

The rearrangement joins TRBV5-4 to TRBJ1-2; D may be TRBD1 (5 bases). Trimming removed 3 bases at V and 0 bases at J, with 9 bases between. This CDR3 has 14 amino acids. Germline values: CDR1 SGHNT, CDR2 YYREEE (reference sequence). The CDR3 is CASSWATANYGYTF. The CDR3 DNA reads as TGTGCCAGCAGCTGGGCGACAGCTAACTATGGCTACACCTTC.

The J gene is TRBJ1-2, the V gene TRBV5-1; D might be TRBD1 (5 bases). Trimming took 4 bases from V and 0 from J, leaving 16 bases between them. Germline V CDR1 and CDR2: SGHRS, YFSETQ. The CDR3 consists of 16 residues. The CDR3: CASSQSTGEPNYGYTF. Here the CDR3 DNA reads TGCGCCAGCAGCCAAAGTACAGGAGAACCTAACTATGGCTACACCTTC.

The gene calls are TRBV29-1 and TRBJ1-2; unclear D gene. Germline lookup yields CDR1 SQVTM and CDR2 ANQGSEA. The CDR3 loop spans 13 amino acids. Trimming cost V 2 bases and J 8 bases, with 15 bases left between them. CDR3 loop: CSVESGWVGGYTF. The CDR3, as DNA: TGCAGCGTTGAATCGGGGTGGGTGGGCGGCTACACCTTC.

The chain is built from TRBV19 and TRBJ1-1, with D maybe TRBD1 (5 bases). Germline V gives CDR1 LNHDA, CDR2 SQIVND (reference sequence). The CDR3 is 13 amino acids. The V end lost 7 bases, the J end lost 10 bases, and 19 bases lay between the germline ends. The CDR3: CASIPDIGEGAFF. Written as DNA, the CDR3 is TGTGCCAGTATCCCCGACATAGGGGAAGGAGCTTTCTTT.

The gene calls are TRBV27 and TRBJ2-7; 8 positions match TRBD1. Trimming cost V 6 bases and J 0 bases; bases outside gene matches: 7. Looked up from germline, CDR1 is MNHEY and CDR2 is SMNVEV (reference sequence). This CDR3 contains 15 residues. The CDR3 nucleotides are TGTGCCAGCAGCCCTAGGGACAGGAGCTCCTACGAGCAGTACTTC. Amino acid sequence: CASSPRDRSSYEQYF.

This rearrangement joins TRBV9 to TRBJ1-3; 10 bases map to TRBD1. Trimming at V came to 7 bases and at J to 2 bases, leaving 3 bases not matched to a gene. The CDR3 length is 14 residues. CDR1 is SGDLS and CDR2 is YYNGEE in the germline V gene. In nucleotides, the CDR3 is TGTGCCAGCCGCGGACAGGGGGCTGGAAACACCATATATTTT. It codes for CASRGQGAGNTIYF. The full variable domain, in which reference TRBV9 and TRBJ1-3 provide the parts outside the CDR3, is DSGVTQTPKHLITATGQRVTLRCSPRSGDLSVYWYQQSLDQGLQFLIQYYNGEERAKGNILERFSAQQFPDLHSELNLSSLELGDSALYFCASRGQGAGNTIYFGEGSWLTVV.

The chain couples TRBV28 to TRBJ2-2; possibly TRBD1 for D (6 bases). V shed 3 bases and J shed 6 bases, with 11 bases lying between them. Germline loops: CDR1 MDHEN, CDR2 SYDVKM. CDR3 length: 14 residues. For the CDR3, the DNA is TGTGCCAGCAGTTTGCCTACAGGGTCCGGGGAGCTGTTTTTT. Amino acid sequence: CASSLPTGSGELFF.